Detailed here is one T cell receptor beta chain. Its antigen is currently not known. Base quality data are lacking; no much larger clone is found one base away. The sample is drawn from a study of blood T cell repertoires in COVID-19 (TCRdb year 2020). Notes on the research overall: The collaborator samples originated in the United States, Italy and Spain and spanned the acute and convalescent phases of COVID-19. The repertoires were released in a freely available public database meant as a resource for research on the immune response to SARS-CoV-2. Sample metadata almost always included a de-identified subject ID, COVID-19 status, age in years and sex. Deeply sampled blood TCRbeta repertoires from subjects exposed to, actively infected with, or recovered from COVID-19 were included in the dataset. The prospective study material was composed of cDNA or gDNA derived from T cells, B-cell-depleted T cells, or PBMCs. Where HLA class I and class II types were available, the types were taken from metadata supplied by the sample provider, not from assay-based typing. Samples were obtained from the ongoing ImmuneRACE study (first 160 participants) and from roughly 1,300 subjects provided by 6 global collaborators. Results the study describes overall, beyond this receptor: How much clinical and demographic metadata was included differed by source and by participant, and the metadata was provided uncurated.

In the prospective study, participants were roughly 18 to 95 years old, resided in 24 geographic areas of the United States, and were enrolled through a virtual design. In the prospective study, participants were assigned to cohorts based on the clinical history participants reported in a screening survey and a study questionnaire. Recovered participants in ImmuneRACE Cohort 3 were defined as having two consecutive negative NP/OP PCR tests, clearance from a healthcare professional, or resolution of symptoms. Mobile phlebotomists in the prospective study collected whole blood, serum and a nasopharyngeal or oropharyngeal swab from every participant. Participants in the prospective study had the option to provide additional blood draws and questionnaires over a roughly 2-month period. Prospective study blood samples were shipped either frozen or at room temperature before DNA extraction. Deletion took 5 bases off V and 10 bases off J, with a span of 12 bases between the germline ends. The CDR3 goes from the cysteine to the phenylalanine over 13 residues. Only the CDR3 DNA stays, 39 bases, in frame from base 1. The germline V gene (reference sequence) yields LNHDA for CDR1 and SQIVND for CDR2.

The immunoSEQ Assay, a bias-controlled multiplex PCR, was used to amplify TCRbeta CDR3 regions from genomic DNA. The authors processed their data as follows. Nucleated cell counts per sample were estimated from amplification of reference gene primers within the assay. Sequence reads were collapsed and filtered to measure the absolute abundance of every unique TCRbeta CDR3 rearrangement. For each sample, productive Simpson clonality was calculated as the square root of Simpson's diversity index over productive rearrangements. TCRdb limited this immuneACCESS table to in-frame rearrangements with V and J called. A share of clones is missing; checked studies link under half to unresolved V genes, and the rest is unexplained. V, J and clone size were drawn from that table, and D and trimming were deduced from the DNA. The sample profile shows 250,000 to 300,000 clones; 88% of them were found once. 0.75% to 1% of the sample goes to the ten largest clones.

Material for sequencing was PBMCs or T cells enriched from blood (not recorded which). The receptor comes from a woman in her thirties who had recovered from COVID-19. The rearranged chain carries TRBV19 and TRBJ1-6, with no reliable assignment of the D segment. The DNA sequence is given as TGTGCCAGTAGTTATACAGCCCCCTCACCCCTCCACTTT. It translates to CASSYTAPSPLHF.